This entry features one T cell receptor (beta chain) sequence. Its antigen is not known. The data were obtained in a study of blood T cells in healthy people across ages. Points from the study as a whole: Aged donors had fewer naive CD4+ cells and lower diversity than long-lived donors. Getting older went along with TCR beta diversity per million T cells dropping roughly linearly.

Primers used in a second PCR of about 7 to 12 cycles were a sample-barcoded 5' primer and a J-beta primer mix. Each TCR beta cDNA got a 12-nucleotide random molecular identifier. TCRdb independently ran MiXCR on the 5' RACE reads; one entry per CDR3 protein. Of roughly 1,300,000 distinct CDR3 sequences listed, roughly 60% are singletons. Each sample yielded at least 5.5 micrograms of PBMC total RNA. CDR3 length: 14 amino acids. With 4 bases removed from V and 4 bases from J, the gap between germline ends came to 10 bases. This clonotype was sampled from a man aged 18 to 30 in good health. The chain joins TRBV12-3 or TRBV12-4 to TRBJ1-4; D perhaps matches TRBD1 (5 bases). Sequencing input: blood. As DNA, the CDR3 is TGTGCCAGCAGTTCGAGGGGCGTTAATGAAAAACTGTTTTTT. Encoded protein: CASSSRGVNEKLFF.